Below, one T cell receptor (beta chain) is given with its context. What it binds is not known. The repertoire was sequenced with immunoSEQ multiplex PCR; TCRdb's copy has only in-frame clones and lacks some. The data show roughly 70,000 clones, about four fifths seen once. These data originate in a study of OX40 agonist ivuxolimab in advanced cancers. Background on the study: Intravenous ivuxolimab at 0.01 to 10 mg/kg was given to patients every 2 weeks. Patients assigned to dose escalation were diagnosed with hepatocellular carcinoma, melanoma, renal cell or head and neck cancer.

Regarding the study as a whole: The CD4+ and CD8+ T cells in the blood had expanded clonally by week 6 at 0.1 to 3.0 mg/kg.

The CDR3 has 13 residues. V lost 6 bases to trimming and J lost 13 bases, with 18 bases between them. Germline V gene sequence: CDR1 MDHEN, CDR2 SYDVKM. The TCR originated in an adult with an advanced solid tumor such as melanoma, head and neck, liver or kidney cancer. The specimen comprised CD4+ or CD8+ T cells sorted from blood, sampled in a trial of the OX40 agonist ivuxolimab. The V and J genes are TRBV28 and TRBJ2-2; D is unresolved. As DNA, the CDR3 is TGTGCCAGCAGCCCCCCGCAGGTGGGTTTGCTGTTTTTT. Amino acids: CASSPPQVGLLFF.